This T cell receptor (beta chain) was captured in a study of shared clonotypes between healthy human individuals (dated by TCRdb to 2018 to 2020). With regard to the full study: A couple of women and a few men aged 18 to 49 years were included in the cohort. The study deeply sequenced blood TCR repertoires of five healthy adults to estimate repertoire size and the extent of clonotype sharing between individuals. Leukapheresis yielded between about 0.85 and 9.5 billion PBMCs per donor. To increase sequencing depth and limit assay-specific biases, different laboratories used diverse techniques to prepare libraries and sequence TCR repertoires.

Overall study results and their limits: Sampling was limited to blood, and TCR repertoires in tissue likely differ from TCR repertoires in blood. Pairwise subsampling indicated that sequencing depth was expected to affect the degree of clonotype sharing among donors. The genetic and exposure-history diversity represented was limited by the small number of donors.

Donors were healthy HIV-negative adults with no recently reported acute infections or vaccinations. Only Caucasian adults living in Nashville, Tennessee, USA were represented among the donors. For unsorted samples, 75 million to 90 million PBMCs were counted and genomic DNA was extracted with the QIAamp DNA Blood Mini kit. After blood collection by leukapheresis, PBMCs were isolated using Ficoll-Histopaque density gradient centrifugation and then cryopreserved in the vapor phase of liquid nitrogen. This clone was counted a few times. The target of this receptor is not known. One base away there is no much larger clone; base qualities are not given. Using the deep immunoSEQ assay, TCR CDR3 regions were amplified from genomic DNA by multiplex PCR. Genomic DNA extracted from each cell subset was distributed evenly over all wells of several immunoSEQ 96-well plates, and each plate served as one replicate. Each replicate PCR for unsorted PBMC received roughly 290 ng genomic DNA, equal to 25,000 to 30,000 T cell genomes. Ten immunoSEQ deep assay plates were used to sequence unsorted PBMC genomic DNA. The purified libraries were quantified using a Qubit 3.0 fluorometer, sized with a Bioanalyzer 2100, and then quantified again using the KAPA Library Quantification kit. Every immunoSEQ 96-well plate was sequenced on a dedicated single-read 150-cycle Illumina NextSeq 550 flow cell. Turning to the authors' computational methods: Because the immunoSEQ output included only junctional sequences and no quality scores, the filtering could not be the same as the filtering used for full-length reads. To assign V/J genes and CDR3, sequences were annotated using PyIR, a Python wrapper for IgBLAST v1.9, with IMGT germline references. Reads with weak V/J assignments (E-value above 1e-6), missing CDR3, stop codons, out-of-frame junctions, or ambiguous translated residues were removed. V3J clonotypes were defined by identical inferred V gene, J gene, and CDR3 amino acid sequence. To compute the percentage overlap between repertoires, the number of shared unique clonotypes was divided by the size of the smaller repertoire. Repertoire richness was assessed with RTK rarefaction, the Chao1 estimator, and Recon v2.1 estimates of unobserved clonotypes. Sourced from immuneACCESS, this table was stored by TCRdb with only in-frame sequences that have V and J called. A share of the clones is absent; for the studies checked, an unresolved V gene accounts for under half, and the remainder has no known explanation. The V and J calls and clone size come from that table; D and trimming were worked out from the DNA. The sample table contains some 470,000 clones; only one count was recorded for roughly four fifths of them. 10% to 15% of the sample rests with the top ten.

The junction carries 10 bases between V and J, which are trimmed by 5 bases and 3 bases respectively. CDR3 length: 13 amino acids, cysteine to phenylalanine. This entry keeps only the CDR3 DNA: 39 bases, framed from base 1. CDR1 SGHTA and CDR2 FQGNSA were looked up in the germline V gene. In this chain, TRBV7-2 is recombined with TRBJ1-1, and perhaps TRBD1 as D gene, on 5 matching bases. Sequenced material: PBMCs. The TCR sequence derives from a woman aged 40 to 50 in good health. Some clones in this sample may be carry-over from other donors' samples. The CDR3 here reads CASSRRQYTEAFF. The DNA sequence is as follows: TGTGCCAGCAGCCGACGACAGTACACTGAAGCTTTCTTT.